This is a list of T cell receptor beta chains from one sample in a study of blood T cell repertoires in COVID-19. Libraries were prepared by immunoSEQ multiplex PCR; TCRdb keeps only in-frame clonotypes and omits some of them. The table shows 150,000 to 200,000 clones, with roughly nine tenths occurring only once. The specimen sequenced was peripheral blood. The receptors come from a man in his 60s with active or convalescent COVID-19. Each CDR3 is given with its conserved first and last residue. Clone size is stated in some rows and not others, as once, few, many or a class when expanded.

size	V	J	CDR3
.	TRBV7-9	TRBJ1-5	CASNEQENQPQHF
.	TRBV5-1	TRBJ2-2	CASSFLGDTGELFF
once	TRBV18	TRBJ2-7	CASSLGVIAGGTYEQYF
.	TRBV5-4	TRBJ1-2	CASSLAGQGLLNYGYTF
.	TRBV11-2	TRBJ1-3	CASSLGTGSGNTIYF
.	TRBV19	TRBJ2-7	CASSFVSDDRPRGQYF
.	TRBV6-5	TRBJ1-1	CASTMTGGVSTEAFF
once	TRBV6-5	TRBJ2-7	CASSYSQGANEQYF
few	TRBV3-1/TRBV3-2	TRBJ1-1	CASSQTGAEAFF
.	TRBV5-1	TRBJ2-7	CASSAGGSRELYEQYF
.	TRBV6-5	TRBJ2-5	CAGQTIEETQYF
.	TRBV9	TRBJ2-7	CASSVGASGLLSSYEQYF
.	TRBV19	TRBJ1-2	CASSITGGNYGYTF
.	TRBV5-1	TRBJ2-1	CASSPQIDEQFF
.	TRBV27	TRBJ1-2	CASSFGAGYGYTF
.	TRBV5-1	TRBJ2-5	CASSLGPAGTSGQETQYF
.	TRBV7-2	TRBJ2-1	CASSLELAGPYNEQFF
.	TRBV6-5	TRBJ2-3	CASSYVGTTDTQYF
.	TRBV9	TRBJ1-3	CASSVMTGSLSGNTIYF
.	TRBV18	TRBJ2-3	CASSRLAGGPSDTQYF
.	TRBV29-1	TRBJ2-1	CSVEEQGAGEQFF
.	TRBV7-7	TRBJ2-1	CASSLNGLAGVEQFF
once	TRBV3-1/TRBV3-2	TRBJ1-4	CASSQDLGQPEKLFF
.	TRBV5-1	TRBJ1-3	CASSLDVRAGNTIYF
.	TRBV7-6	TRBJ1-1	CASSWGQGGTEAFF
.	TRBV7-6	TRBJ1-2	CASSLTSGVYGYTF
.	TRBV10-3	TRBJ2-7	CAIGGREGPYEQYF
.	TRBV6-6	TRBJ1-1	CASSYSEGVRNTEAFF
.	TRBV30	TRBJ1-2	CAWSRPGTGGGGYTF
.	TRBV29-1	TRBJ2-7	CSVRPRYSSYEQYF
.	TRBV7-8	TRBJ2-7	CASSLYKSSGFTYEQYF